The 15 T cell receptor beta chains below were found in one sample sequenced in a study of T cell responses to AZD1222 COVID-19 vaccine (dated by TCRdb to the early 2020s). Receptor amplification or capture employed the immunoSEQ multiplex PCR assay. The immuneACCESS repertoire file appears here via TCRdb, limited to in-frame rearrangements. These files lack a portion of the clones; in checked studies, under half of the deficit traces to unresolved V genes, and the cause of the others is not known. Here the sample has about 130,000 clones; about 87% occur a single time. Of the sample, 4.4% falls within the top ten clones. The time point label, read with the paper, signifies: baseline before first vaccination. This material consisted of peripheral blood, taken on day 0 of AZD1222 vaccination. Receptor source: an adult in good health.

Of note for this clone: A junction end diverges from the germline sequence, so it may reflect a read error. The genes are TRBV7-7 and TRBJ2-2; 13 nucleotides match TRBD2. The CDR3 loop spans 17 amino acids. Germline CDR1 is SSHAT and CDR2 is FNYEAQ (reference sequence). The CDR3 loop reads CASSFATSGGAPGELFF. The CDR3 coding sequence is TGTGCTAGCAGCTTCGCCACTAGCGGGGGGGCCCCCGGGGAGCTGTTTTTT.

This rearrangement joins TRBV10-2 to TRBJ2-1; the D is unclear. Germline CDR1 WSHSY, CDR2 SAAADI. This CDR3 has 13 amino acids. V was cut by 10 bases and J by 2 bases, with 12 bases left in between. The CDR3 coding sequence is TGCGCCACCCGTTCGTCGGCCTACAATGAGCAGTTCTTC. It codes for CATRSSAYNEQFF.

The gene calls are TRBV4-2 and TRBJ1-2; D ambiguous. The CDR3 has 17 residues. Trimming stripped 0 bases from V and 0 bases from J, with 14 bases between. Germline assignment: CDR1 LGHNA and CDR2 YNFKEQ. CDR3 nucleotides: TGTGCCAGCAGCCAAGAAAGGAGCAGAGCGGCTAACTATGGCTACACCTTC. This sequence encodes CASSQERSRAANYGYTF.

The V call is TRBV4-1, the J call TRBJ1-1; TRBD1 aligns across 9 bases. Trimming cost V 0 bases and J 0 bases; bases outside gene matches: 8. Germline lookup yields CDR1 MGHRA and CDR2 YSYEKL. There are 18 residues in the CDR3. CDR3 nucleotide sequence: TGCGCCAGCAGCCAAGAGCCGTCGGACAGGGGTCTGAACACTGAAGCTTTCTTT. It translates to CASSQEPSDRGLNTEAFF.

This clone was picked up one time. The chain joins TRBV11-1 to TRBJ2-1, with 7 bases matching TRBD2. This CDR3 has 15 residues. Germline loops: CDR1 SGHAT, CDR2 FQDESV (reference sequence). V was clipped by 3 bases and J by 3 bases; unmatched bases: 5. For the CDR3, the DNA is TGTGCCAGCAGCTTCTCCGGGACTAACTACAATGAGCAGTTCTTC. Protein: CASSFSGTNYNEQFF.

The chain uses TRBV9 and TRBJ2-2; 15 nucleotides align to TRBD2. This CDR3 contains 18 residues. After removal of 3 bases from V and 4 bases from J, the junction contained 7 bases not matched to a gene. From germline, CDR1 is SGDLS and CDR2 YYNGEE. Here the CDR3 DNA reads TGTGCCAGCAGCGGGACTAGCGGGGGGGCCGCGGCCACCGGGGAGCTGTTTTTT. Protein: CASSGTSGGAAATGELFF.

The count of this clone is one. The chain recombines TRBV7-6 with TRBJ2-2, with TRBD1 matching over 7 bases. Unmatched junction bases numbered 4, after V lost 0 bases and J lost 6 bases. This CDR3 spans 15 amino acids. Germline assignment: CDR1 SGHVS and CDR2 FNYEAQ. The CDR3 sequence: CASSLAGDRAGELFF. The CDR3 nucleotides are TGTGCCAGCAGCTTAGCCGGAGACAGGGCCGGGGAGCTGTTTTTT.

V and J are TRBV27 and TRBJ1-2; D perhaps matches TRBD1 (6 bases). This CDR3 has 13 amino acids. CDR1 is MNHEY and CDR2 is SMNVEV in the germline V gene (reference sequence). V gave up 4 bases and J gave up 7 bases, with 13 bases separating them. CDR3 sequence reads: CASSYGGLSGYTF. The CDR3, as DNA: TGTGCCAGCAGTTACGGGGGGCTTAGTGGCTACACCTTC.

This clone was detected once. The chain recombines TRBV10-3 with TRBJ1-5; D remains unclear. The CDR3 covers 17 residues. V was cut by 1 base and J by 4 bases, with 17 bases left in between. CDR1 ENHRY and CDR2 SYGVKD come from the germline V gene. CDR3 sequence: CAISELASSEYNQPQHF. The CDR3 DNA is TGTGCCATCAGTGAGTTGGCCTCTTCGGAGTATAATCAGCCCCAGCATTTT.

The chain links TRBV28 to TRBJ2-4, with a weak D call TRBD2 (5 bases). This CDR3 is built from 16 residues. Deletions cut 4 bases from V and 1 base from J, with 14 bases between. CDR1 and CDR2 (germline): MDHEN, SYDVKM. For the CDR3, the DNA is TGTGCCAGCAGTTCAGCTGGAGGTCTGGCCAAAAACATTCAGTACTTC. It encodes CASSSAGGLAKNIQYF. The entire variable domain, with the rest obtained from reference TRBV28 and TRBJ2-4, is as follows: DVKVTQSSRYLVKRTGEKVFLECVQDMDHENMFWYRQDPGLGLRLIYFSYDVKMKEKGDIPEGYSVSREKKERFSLILESASTNQTSMYLCASSSAGGLAKNIQYFGAGTRLSVL.

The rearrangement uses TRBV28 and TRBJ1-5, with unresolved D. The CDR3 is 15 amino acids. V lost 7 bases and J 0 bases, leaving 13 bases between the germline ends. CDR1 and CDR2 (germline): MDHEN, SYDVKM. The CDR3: CASTPTGNSNQPQHF. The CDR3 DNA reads TGTGCCAGCACCCCCACGGGGAATAGCAATCAGCCCCAGCATTTT.

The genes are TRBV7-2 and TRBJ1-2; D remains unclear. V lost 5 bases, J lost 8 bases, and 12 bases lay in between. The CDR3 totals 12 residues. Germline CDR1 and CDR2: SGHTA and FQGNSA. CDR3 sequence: CASSKSGWGYTF. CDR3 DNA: TGTGCCAGCAGCAAGAGCGGTTGGGGCTACACCTTC.

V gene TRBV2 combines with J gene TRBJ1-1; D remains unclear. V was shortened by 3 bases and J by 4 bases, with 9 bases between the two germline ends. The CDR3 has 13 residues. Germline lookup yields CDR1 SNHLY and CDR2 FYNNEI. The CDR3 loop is CASSDSASTEAFF. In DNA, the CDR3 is TGTGCCAGCAGTGATTCCGCGTCCACTGAAGCTTTCTTT.

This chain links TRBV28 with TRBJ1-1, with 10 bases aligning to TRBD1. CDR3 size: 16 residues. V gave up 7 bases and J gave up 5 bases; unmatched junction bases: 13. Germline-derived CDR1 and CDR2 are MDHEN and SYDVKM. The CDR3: CASNPSGTGVGTEAFF. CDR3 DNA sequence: TGTGCCAGCAACCCCTCCGGGACAGGGGTTGGGACTGAAGCTTTCTTT.

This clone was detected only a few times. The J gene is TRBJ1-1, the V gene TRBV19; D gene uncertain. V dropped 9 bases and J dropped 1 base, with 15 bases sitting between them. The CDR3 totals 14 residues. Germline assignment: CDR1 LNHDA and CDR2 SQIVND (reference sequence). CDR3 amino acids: CASPIEGTNTEAFF. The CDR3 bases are TGTGCCAGCCCTATAGAAGGCACGAACACTGAAGCTTTCTTT.